This T cell receptor (beta chain) emerged from a study of shared clonotypes between healthy human individuals. Study as a whole: In total, the donors were two women and three men aged 18 to 49.

CD45RO-negative, CCR7-selected cells formed the naive CD8 fraction, which excluded terminally differentiated effector memory CD45RA+ cells. Donors were healthy HIV-negative adults without recently reported acute infections or vaccinations. Using immunoSEQ multiplex PCR, the repertoire was profiled, and TCRdb retains in-frame clones only, with some absent. The repertoire holds under 2,000,000 clones, with about 95% as singletons. Between the trimmed V and J ends, which lost 5 bases and 3 bases, there was a span of 13 bases. The CDR3 covers 14 residues. Germline CDR1 and CDR2: SGHVS and FQNEAQ. The sample comprised naive CD8+ T cells sorted from blood. The rearrangement links TRBV7-8 to TRBJ1-1; D gene uncertain. The source is a man younger than 35 in good health. Here the CDR3 DNA reads TGTGCCAGCAGCCTCAACCCCTGGGACACTGAAGCTTTCTTT. This encodes CASSLNPWDTEAFF.